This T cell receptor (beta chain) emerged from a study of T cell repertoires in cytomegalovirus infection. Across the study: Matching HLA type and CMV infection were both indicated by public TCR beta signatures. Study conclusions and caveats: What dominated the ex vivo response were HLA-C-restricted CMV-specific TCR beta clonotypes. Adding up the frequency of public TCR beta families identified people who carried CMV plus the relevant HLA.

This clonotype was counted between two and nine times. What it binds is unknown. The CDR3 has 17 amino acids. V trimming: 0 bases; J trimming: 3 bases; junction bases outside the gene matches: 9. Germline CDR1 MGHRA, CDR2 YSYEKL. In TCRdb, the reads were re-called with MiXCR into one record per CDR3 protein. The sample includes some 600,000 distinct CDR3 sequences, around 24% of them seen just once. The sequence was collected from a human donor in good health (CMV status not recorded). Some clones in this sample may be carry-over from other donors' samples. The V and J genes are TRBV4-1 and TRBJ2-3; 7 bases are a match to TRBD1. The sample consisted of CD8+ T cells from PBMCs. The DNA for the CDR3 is TGCGCCAGCAGCCAAGAAAGGAGGTGGGGACAGACAGATACGCAGTATTTT. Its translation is CASSQERRWGQTDTQYF.